Described below is a single T cell receptor beta chain sequence and its context. Its specificity is unknown. TCRdb's copy holds only in-frame clones and misses some; the assay was immunoSEQ multiplex PCR. This repertoire shows some 110,000 clones, approximately 93% found once; its top ten account for 1.2%. This record comes from a study of graft-versus-host responses after intestinal transplantation. Study-wide results and limits: The study associated peak circulating GvH clone levels with early post-transplant HvG declines. Allografts from individuals with graft-donor T cell macrochimerism displayed high graft-versus-host to host-versus-graft clonal ratios.

The V end lost 4 bases, the J end lost 4 bases, and 11 bases lay between the germline ends. The CDR3 length is 14 residues. The germline gives CDR1 SGHRS, CDR2 YFSETQ. This clonotype was obtained from a human donor who was the organ donor for an intestinal transplant. The chain links TRBV5-1 to TRBJ2-2; possibly TRBD2 for D (5 bases). Sequenced here: unstimulated CD8+ T cells sorted from spleen or lymph node cells, sampled before transplant. The CDR3 DNA reads as TGCGCCAGCAGCCAGGACTCATTCACCGGGGAGCTGTTTTTT. Amino acid sequence: CASSQDSFTGELFF.